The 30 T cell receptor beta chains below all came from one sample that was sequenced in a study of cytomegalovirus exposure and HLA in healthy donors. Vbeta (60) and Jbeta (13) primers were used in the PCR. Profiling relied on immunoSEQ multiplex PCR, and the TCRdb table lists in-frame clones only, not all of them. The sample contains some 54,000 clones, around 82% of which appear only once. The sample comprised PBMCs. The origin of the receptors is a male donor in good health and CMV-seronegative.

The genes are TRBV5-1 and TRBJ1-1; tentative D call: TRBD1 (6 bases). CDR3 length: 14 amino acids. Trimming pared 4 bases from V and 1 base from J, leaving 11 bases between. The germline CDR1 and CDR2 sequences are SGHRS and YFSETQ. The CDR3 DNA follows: TGCGCCAGCAGCCCAGGGACACCGAACACTGAAGCTTTCTTT. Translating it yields CASSPGTPNTEAFF.

The CDR3 region is CASSLGAGGRETQYF. CDR3 nucleotide sequence: TGTGCCAGCAGCTTGGGAGCGGGGGGGCGAGAGACCCAGTACTTC. This chain links TRBV5-8 with TRBJ2-5, with 10 bases aligning to TRBD2. J lost 4 bases, V lost 0 bases, and 3 bases had no gene match. This CDR3 is built from 15 residues. The germline CDR1 and CDR2 sequences are SGHTS and YDEGEE. The whole variable domain, filled in from reference TRBV5-8 and TRBJ2-5, reads EAGVTQSPTHLIKTRGQQATLRCSPISGHTSVYWYQQALGLGLQFLLWYDEGEERNRGNFPPRFSGRQFPNYSSELNVNALELEDSALYLCASSLGAGGRETQYFGPGTRLLVL.

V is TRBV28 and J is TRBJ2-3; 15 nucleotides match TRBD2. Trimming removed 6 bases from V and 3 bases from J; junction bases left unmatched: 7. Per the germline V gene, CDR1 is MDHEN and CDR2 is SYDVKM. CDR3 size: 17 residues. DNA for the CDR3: TGTGCCAGCAGGCCCGGACTAGCGGGGGGGGGAACAGATACGCAGTATTTT. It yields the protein CASRPGLAGGGTDTQYF.

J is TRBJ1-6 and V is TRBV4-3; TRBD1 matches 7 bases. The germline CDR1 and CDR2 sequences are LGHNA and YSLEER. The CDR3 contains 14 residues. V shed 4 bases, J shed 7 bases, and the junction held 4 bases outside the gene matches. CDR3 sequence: CASSLGQENSPLHF. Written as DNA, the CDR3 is TGCGCCAGCAGCCTCGGACAGGAGAATTCACCCCTCCACTTT.

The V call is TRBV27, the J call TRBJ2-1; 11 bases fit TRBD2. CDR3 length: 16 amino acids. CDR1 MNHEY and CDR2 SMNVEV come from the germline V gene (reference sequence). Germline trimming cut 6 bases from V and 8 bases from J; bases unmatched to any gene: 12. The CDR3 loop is CASSRPTSGGIDEQFF. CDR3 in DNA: TGTGCCAGCAGCCGCCCTACTAGCGGGGGTATCGATGAGCAGTTCTTC.

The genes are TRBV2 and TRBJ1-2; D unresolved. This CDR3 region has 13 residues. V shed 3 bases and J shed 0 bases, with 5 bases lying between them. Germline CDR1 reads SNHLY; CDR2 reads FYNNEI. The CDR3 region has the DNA TGTGCCAGCAGTGAGCGAGCTAACTATGGCTACACCTTC. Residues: CASSERANYGYTF.

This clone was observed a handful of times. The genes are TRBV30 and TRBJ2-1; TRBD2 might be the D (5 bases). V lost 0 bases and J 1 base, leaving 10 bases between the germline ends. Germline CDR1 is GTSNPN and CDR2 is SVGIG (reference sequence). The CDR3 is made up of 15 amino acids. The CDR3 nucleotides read TGTGCCTGGAGTGTATTCAGGAGGTCCTACAATGAGCAGTTCTTC. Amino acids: CAWSVFRRSYNEQFF.

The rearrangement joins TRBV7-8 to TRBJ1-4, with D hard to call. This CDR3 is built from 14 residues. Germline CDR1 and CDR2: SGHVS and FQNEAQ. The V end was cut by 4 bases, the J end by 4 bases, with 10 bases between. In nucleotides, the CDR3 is TGTGCCAGCAGCTCGGCCCGGGGTAATGAAAAACTGTTTTTT. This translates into CASSSARGNEKLFF.

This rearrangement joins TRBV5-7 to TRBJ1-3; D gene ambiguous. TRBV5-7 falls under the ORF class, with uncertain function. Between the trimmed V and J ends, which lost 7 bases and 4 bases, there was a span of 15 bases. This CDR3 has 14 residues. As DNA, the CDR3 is TGTGCCAGCGCCCCCAATCTACGGGGAAACACCATATATTTT. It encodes CASAPNLRGNTIYF.

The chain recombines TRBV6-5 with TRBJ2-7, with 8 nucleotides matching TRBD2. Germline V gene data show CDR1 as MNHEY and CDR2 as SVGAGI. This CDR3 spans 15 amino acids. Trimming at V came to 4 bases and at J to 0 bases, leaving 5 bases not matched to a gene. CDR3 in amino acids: CASSFGGGSSYEQYF. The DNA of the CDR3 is TGTGCCAGCAGTTTCGGCGGGGGGAGCTCCTACGAGCAGTACTTC.

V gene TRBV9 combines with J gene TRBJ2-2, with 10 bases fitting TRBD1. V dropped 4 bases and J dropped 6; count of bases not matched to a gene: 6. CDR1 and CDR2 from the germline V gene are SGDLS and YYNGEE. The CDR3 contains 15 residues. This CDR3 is CASSTRDRGAGELFF. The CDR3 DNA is TGTGCCAGCAGCACCCGGGACAGGGGAGCCGGGGAGCTGTTTTTT.

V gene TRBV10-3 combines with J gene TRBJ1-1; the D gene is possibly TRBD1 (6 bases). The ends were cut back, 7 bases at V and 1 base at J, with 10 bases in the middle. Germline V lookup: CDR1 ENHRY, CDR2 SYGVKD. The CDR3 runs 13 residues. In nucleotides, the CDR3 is TGTGCCATCACCTTGACAGGGAACACTGAAGCTTTCTTT. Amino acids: CAITLTGNTEAFF.

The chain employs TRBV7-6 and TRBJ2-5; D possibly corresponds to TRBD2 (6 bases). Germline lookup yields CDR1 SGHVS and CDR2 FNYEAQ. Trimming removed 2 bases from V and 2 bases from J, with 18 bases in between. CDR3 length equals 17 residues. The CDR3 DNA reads TGTGCCAGCAGCTTACGCCCGGGGCCAGGGACTCAAGAGACCCAGTACTTC. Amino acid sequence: CASSLRPGPGTQETQYF. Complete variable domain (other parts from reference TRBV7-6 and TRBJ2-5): GAGVSQSPRYKVTKRGQDVALRCDPISGHVSLYWYRQALGQGPEFLTYFNYEAQQDKSGLPNDRFSAERPEGSISTLTIQRTEQRDSAMYRCASSLRPGPGTQETQYFGPGTRLLVL.

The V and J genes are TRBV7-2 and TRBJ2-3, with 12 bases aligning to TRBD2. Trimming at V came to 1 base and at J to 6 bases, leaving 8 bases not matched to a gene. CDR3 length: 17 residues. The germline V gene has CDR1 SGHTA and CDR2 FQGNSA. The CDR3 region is CASSLVASGGAEDTQYF. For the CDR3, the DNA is TGTGCCAGCAGCTTAGTAGCTAGCGGGGGGGCCGAGGATACGCAGTATTTT.

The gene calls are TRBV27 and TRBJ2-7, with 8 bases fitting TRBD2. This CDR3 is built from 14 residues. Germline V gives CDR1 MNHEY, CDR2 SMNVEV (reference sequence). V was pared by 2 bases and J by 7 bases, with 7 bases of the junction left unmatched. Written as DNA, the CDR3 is TGTGCCAGCAGTTTAGACGGGGGGGCGTGGGAGCAGTACTTC. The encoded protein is CASSLDGGAWEQYF.

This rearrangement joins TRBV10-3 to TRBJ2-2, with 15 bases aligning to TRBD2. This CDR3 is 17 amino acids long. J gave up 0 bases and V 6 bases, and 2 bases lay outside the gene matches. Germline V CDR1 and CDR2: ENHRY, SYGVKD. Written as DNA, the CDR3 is TGTGCCATCAGCGGGACTAGCGGGGGGTCGAACACCGGGGAGCTGTTTTTT. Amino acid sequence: CAISGTSGGSNTGELFF.

The CDR3 here is CASSLSAVRGYEQYF. The CDR3 nucleotides are TGTGCCAGCAGCTTATCGGCGGTTAGGGGCTACGAGCAGTACTTC. The chain is built from TRBV7-9 and TRBJ2-5; a weak D match, TRBD1 (5 bases). The end of the DNA aligns better with TRBJ2-7, so the J call may be wrong. Looked up from germline, CDR1 is SEHNR and CDR2 is FQNEAQ (reference sequence). The length of the CDR3 is 15 residues.

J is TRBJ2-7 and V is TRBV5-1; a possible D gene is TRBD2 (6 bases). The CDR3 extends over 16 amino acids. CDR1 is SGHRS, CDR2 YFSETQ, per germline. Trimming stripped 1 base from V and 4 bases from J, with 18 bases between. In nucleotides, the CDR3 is TGCGCCAGCAGCTTGAATCGGGGCGCGGAGGGGTACGAGCAGTACTTC. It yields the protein CASSLNRGAEGYEQYF.

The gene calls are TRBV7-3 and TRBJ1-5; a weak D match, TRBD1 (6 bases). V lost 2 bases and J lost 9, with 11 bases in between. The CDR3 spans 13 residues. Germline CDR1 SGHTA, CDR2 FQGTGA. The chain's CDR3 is CASSLWGGWPQHF. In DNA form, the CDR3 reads TGTGCCAGCAGCTTATGGGGGGGCTGGCCCCAGCATTTT.

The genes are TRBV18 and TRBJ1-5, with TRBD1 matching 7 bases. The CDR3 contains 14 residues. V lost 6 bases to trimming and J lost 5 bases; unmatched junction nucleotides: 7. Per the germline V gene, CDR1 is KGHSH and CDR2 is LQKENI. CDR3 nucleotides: TGTGCCAGCTCGCACGGGACAGAAGATCAGCCCCAGCATTTT. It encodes CASSHGTEDQPQHF.

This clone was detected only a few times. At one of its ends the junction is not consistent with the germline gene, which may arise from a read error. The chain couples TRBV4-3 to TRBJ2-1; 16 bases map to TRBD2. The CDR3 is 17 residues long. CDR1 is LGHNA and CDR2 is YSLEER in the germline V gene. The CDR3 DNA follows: TGCGCCAGCAGTCAAGGACCGGGACTAGCGGGGGGGCATGAGCAGTTCTTC. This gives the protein CASSQGPGLAGGHEQFF.

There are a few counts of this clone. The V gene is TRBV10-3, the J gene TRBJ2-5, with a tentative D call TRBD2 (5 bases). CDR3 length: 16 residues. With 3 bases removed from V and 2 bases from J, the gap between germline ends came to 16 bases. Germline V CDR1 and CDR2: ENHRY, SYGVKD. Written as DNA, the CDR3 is TGTGCCATCAGTGACTCCGGCCCCAGGAGGCAAGAGACCCAGTACTTC. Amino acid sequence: CAISDSGPRRQETQYF.

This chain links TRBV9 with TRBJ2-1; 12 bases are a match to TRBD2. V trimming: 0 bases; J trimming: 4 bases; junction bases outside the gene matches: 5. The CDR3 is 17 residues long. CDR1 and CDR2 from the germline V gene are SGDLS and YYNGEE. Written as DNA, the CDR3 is TGTGCCAGCAGCGTAGCGACTAGCGGGGGTGCTTACAATGAGCAGTTCTTC. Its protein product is CASSVATSGGAYNEQFF.

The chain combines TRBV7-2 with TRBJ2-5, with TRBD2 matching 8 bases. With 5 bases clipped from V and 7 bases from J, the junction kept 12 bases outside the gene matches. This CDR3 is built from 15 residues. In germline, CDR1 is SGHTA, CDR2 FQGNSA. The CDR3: CASSLGAGTRRTQYF. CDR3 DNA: TGTGCCAGCAGCCTAGGAGCCGGGACTAGGAGGACCCAGTACTTC. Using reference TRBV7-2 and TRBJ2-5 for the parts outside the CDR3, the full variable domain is GAGVSQSPSNKVTEKGKDVELRCDPISGHTALYWYRQSLGQGLEFLIYFQGNSAPDKSGLPSDRFSAERTGGSVSTLTIQRTQQEDSAVYLCASSLGAGTRRTQYFGPGTRLLVL.

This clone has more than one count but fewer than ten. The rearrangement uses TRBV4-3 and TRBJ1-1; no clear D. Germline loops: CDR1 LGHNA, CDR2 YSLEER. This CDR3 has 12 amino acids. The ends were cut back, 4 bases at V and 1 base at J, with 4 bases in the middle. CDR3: CASSRGNTEAFF. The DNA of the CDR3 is TGCGCCAGCAGCCGCGGGAACACTGAAGCTTTCTTT.

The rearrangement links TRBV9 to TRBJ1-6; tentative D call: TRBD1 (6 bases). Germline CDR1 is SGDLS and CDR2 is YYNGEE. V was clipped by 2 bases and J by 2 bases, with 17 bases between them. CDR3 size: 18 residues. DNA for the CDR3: TGTGCCAGCAGCGTGGGTCGATCGGGGGGCCCCTATAATTCACCCCTCCACTTT. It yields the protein CASSVGRSGGPYNSPLHF. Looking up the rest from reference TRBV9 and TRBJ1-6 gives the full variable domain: DSGVTQTPKHLITATGQRVTLRCSPRSGDLSVYWYQQSLDQGLQFLIQYYNGEERAKGNILERFSAQQFPDLHSELNLSSLELGDSALYFCASSVGRSGGPYNSPLHFGNGTRLTVT.

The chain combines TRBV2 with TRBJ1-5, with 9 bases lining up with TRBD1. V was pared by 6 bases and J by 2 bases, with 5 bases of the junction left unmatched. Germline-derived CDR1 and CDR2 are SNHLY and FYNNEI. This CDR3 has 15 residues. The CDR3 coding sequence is TGTGCCAGCAGCCTGGACAGGGGTGGCAATCAGCCCCAGCATTTT. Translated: CASSLDRGGNQPQHF. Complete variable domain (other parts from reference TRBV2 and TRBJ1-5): EPEVTQTPSHQVTQMGQEVILRCVPISNHLYFYWYRQILGQKVEFLVSFYNNEISEKSEIFDDQFSVERPDGSNFTLKIRSTKLEDSAMYFCASSLDRGGNQPQHFGDGTRLSIL.

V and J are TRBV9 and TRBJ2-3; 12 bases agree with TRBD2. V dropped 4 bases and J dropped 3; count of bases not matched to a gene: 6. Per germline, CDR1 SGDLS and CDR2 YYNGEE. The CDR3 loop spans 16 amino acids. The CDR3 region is CASSPTSGGITDTQYF. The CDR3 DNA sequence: TGTGCCAGCAGCCCAACTAGCGGGGGGATAACAGATACGCAGTATTTT.

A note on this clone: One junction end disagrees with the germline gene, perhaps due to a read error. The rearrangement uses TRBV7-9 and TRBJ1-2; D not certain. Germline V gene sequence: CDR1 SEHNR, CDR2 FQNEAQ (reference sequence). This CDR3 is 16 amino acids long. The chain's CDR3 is CSSSLAETEKNYGYTF. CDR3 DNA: TGTTCCAGCAGCTTAGCTGAGACGGAGAAAAACTATGGCTACACCTTC.

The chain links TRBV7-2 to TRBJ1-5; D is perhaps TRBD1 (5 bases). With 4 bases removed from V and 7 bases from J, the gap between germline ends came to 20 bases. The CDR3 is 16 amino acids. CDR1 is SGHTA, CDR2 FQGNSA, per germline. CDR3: CASSSRGGTESQPQHF. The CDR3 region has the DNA TGTGCCAGCAGCTCCCGCGGGGGTACGGAATCCCAGCCCCAGCATTTT.